These 29 T cell receptor beta chains came from one sample sequenced in a study of CD8 T cells in ankylosing spondylitis (dated by TCRdb to 2016 to 2017). Results the study describes overall, beyond this receptor: Blood from ankylosing spondylitis patients appeared to be characterized by a TCR beta motif composed of eight highly homologous amino acid variants.

Receptor libraries were prepared by 5' RACE. The run used an Illumina HiSeq 2500. The public sequencing data were trimmed at Q25 with fastp and processed into clonotypes with MiXCR by TCRdb, which kept only in-frame beta chains. Each record represents a unique CDR3 protein, reported with the most common genes and DNA among its rows. Across this sample there are 650,000 to 800,000 distinct CDR3 sequences, with around 20% seen only once. The ten largest clones add up to about 20% of the sample. The antigens for these receptors are not known. Source material: blood, either unsorted or a sorted T cell fraction (not recorded which). These receptors all stem from a male donor with ankylosing spondylitis.

The table lists this clonotype with a few counts. The chain carries TRBV6-5 and TRBJ2-7, with D hard to call. The CDR3 has 14 amino acids. CDR1 and CDR2 (germline): MNHEY, SVGAGI. The ends were cut back, 6 bases at V and 2 bases at J, with 14 bases in the middle. In DNA, the CDR3 is TGTGCCAGCAGCTTAACCTCTCCCACCTACGAGCAGTACTTC. Protein: CASSLTSPTYEQYF.

This clonotype was seen ten or more times. V and J are TRBV12-3 or TRBV12-4 and TRBJ1-1, with 11 positions matching TRBD1. The V gene end was trimmed by 5 bases and the J gene end by 6 bases; junction bases not matched to a gene: 11. The CDR3 extends over 16 amino acids. This CDR3 is CASSPGTGGKRAEAFF. CDR3 in DNA: TGTGCCAGCAGTCCCGGGACAGGGGGGAAGAGGGCTGAAGCTTTCTTT.

The chain combines TRBV6-5 with TRBJ2-3; D gene unclear. Trimming removed 4 bases at V and 8 bases at J, with 7 bases between. This CDR3 is 11 amino acids long. CDR1 is MNHEY and CDR2 is SVGAGI in the germline V gene. The DNA for the CDR3 is TGTGCCAGCAGTTTAATGGCTACGCAGTATTTT. It is translated as CASSLMATQYF.

This clonotype came up many times. This sequence joins TRBV29-1 and TRBJ2-5; D gene uncertain. The CDR3 covers 11 residues. CDR1 and CDR2 (germline): SQVTM, ANQGSEA. Trimming stripped 0 bases from V and 5 bases from J, with 4 bases between. CDR3 sequence: CSVEEWETQYF. The DNA for the CDR3 is TGCAGCGTTGAAGAGTGGGAGACCCAGTACTTC.

The chain is built from TRBV11-2 and TRBJ2-4, with 7 nucleotides matching TRBD2. The CDR3 covers 16 residues. J lost 0 bases, V lost 2 bases, and 4 bases had no gene match. Looked up from germline, CDR1 is SGHAT and CDR2 is FQNNGV. The CDR3 spells CASSLWAGVAKNIQYF. The DNA for the CDR3 is TGTGCCAGCAGCTTATGGGCGGGGGTAGCCAAAAACATTCAGTACTTC.

This clonotype has more than one count but fewer than ten. The chain is built from TRBV20-1 and TRBJ2-1, with TRBD2 matching 10 bases. Germline V lookup: CDR1 DFQATT, CDR2 SNEGSKA (reference sequence). V lost 6 bases and J lost 5; bases outside the gene matches: 7. This CDR3 is built from 14 residues. CDR3 residues: CSAERGGVDNEQFF. The CDR3 nucleotides read TGCAGTGCCGAGCGGGGGGGGGTCGACAATGAGCAGTTCTTC.

The gene calls are TRBV15 and TRBJ2-7; 8 nucleotides agree with TRBD1. V was pared by 0 bases and J by 4 bases, with 8 bases of the junction left unmatched. This CDR3 comprises 16 residues. Germline values: CDR1 LNHNV, CDR2 YYDKDF (reference sequence). The CDR3 region has the DNA TGTGCCACCAGCAGAGATCGGACAGGGACTTTGTACGAGCAGTACTTC. It codes for CATSRDRTGTLYEQYF. Filled out from reference TRBV15 and TRBJ2-7, the complete variable domain reads DAMVIQNPRYQVTQFGKPVTLSCSQTLNHNVMYWYQQKSSQAPKLLFHYYDKDFNNEADTPDNFQSRRPNTSFCFLDIRSPGLGDTAMYLCATSRDRTGTLYEQYFGPGTRLTVT.

Only a few counts were recorded for this clonotype. The genes are TRBV2 and TRBJ2-1, with 8 bases that match TRBD1. This CDR3 comprises 14 residues. V was clipped by 7 bases and J by 8 bases; unmatched bases: 10. Germline assignment: CDR1 SNHLY and CDR2 FYNNEI. The CDR3 sequence: CASIQGQVKDEQFF. CDR3 DNA: TGTGCCAGCATTCAGGGACAGGTCAAAGATGAGCAGTTCTTC.

This clonotype showed up many times. At one end, the junction sequence differs from germline, possibly due to a read error. The genes are TRBV28 and TRBJ2-5; TRBD1 agrees at 9 bases. This CDR3 is built from 16 residues. The germline V gene encodes CDR1 MDHEN and CDR2 SYDVKM. CDR3 nucleotides: TGTGCCAGCAGTGGAACCGGGACAGGGCGGCAAGGGACCCAGTACTTC. This gives the protein CASSGTGTGRQGTQYF. Variable domain in full (rest from reference TRBV28 and TRBJ2-5): DVKVTQSSRYLVKRTGEKVFLECVQDMDHENMFWYRQDPGLGLRLIYFSYDVKMKEKGDIPEGYSVSREKKERFSLILESASTNQTSMYLCASSGTGTGRQGTQYFGPGTRLLVL.

The sample holds many counts of this clonotype. The genes are TRBV20-1 and TRBJ1-4; maybe TRBD1 (5 bases). V was clipped by 3 bases and J by 5 bases, with 10 bases between them. The germline V gene has CDR1 DFQATT and CDR2 SNEGSKA (reference sequence). This CDR3 contains 13 residues. As DNA, the CDR3 is TGCAGTGCTAGTGGGGGGTCCAATGAAAAACTGTTTTTT. Its translation is CSASGGSNEKLFF.

This clonotype was recorded a few times. The gene calls are TRBV28 and TRBJ2-1; 8 positions agree with TRBD2. CDR3 size: 16 residues. Germline V gene sequence: CDR1 MDHEN, CDR2 SYDVKM. With 2 bases clipped from V and 7 bases from J, the junction kept 10 bases outside the gene matches. The CDR3 DNA sequence: TGTGCCAGCAGTTTAGACGGGACTAGTTTTAGGAATGAGCAGTTCTTC. Its translation: CASSLDGTSFRNEQFF.

This clonotype was seen only a few times. At one of its ends the junction is not consistent with the germline gene, which may arise from a read error. This rearrangement joins TRBV11-2 to TRBJ1-6; maybe TRBD1 (5 bases). Germline V gene lookup returns CDR1 SGHAT and CDR2 FQNNGV. This CDR3 spans 18 amino acids. The CDR3: CASSLDLTASSYNSPLHF. The DNA of the CDR3 is TGTGCCAGCAGTTTAGATTTGACAGCGAGCTCCTATAATTCACCCCTCCACTTT.

V and J are TRBV10-3 and TRBJ2-2; TRBD2 agrees at 16 bases. Looked up from germline, CDR1 is ENHRY and CDR2 is SYGVKD. V lost 3 bases and J lost 1; bases outside the gene matches: 2. CDR3 length: 18 residues. In DNA, the CDR3 is TGTGCCATCAGTGAAGGGACTAGCGGGAGGGGGAACACCGGGGAGCTGTTTTTT. Its translation is CAISEGTSGRGNTGELFF.

The chain carries TRBV29-1 and TRBJ2-2; TRBD2 matches at 13 bases. There are 17 residues in the CDR3. V gave up 6 bases and J gave up 3 bases; unmatched junction bases: 10. Looked up from germline, CDR1 is SQVTM and CDR2 is ANQGSEA. In nucleotides, the CDR3 is TGCAGCGTGAAAGGACTAGCGGGAGTCGAGGACACCGGGGAGCTGTTTTTT. Its translation is CSVKGLAGVEDTGELFF.

The gene calls are TRBV24-1 and TRBJ2-1; D unclear. Germline-derived CDR1 and CDR2 are KGHDR and SFDVKD. Trimming stripped 3 bases from V and 5 bases from J, with 13 bases between. The CDR3 has 15 amino acids. The CDR3 region has the DNA TGTGCCACCAGTGATCCCGGGCCCACCCACAATGAGCAGTTCTTC. Translated: CATSDPGPTHNEQFF.

V usage is TRBV15 and J usage is TRBJ2-1; 9 bases fit TRBD1. Germline trimming cut 4 bases from V and 2 bases from J; bases unmatched to any gene: 12. This CDR3 is built from 18 residues. The germline CDR1 and CDR2 sequences are LNHNV and YYDKDF (reference sequence). CDR3 loop: CATSTSVLGTGPYNEQFF. The CDR3 nucleotides are TGTGCCACCAGCACTAGTGTGCTTGGGACAGGGCCCTACAATGAGCAGTTCTTC.

The V gene is TRBV12-3 or TRBV12-4, the J gene TRBJ1-1; unclear D gene. The length of the CDR3 is 13 residues. V shed 6 bases and J shed 2 bases, with 10 bases lying between them. CDR3 nucleotides: TGTGCCAGCAGACTCAGCAGTAACACTGAAGCTTTCTTT. This sequence encodes CASRLSSNTEAFF.

This clonotype was seen more than once but under ten times. This chain joins TRBV20-1 and TRBJ1-4, with D unresolved. V was clipped by 6 bases and J by 6 bases, with 14 bases between them. This CDR3 has 13 residues. Germline values: CDR1 DFQATT, CDR2 SNEGSKA (reference sequence). The CDR3 reads CSASNGVDEKLFF. Here the CDR3 DNA reads TGCAGTGCCAGCAACGGGGTTGATGAAAAACTGTTTTTT.

The chain has TRBV4-3 and TRBJ1-5; no clear D. V lost 0 bases and J lost 9, with 9 bases in between. The CDR3 consists of 13 residues. Per the germline V gene, CDR1 is LGHNA and CDR2 is YSLEER. The CDR3 spells CASSQDLSRPQHF. In DNA form, the CDR3 reads TGCGCCAGCAGCCAAGATCTGAGTCGGCCCCAGCATTTT.

The chain joins TRBV7-2 to TRBJ1-1; 9 bases are shared with TRBD1. Germline V gene lookup returns CDR1 SGHTA and CDR2 FQGNSA. There are 15 residues in the CDR3. Germline trimming cut 2 bases from V and 3 bases from J; bases unmatched to any gene: 4. The CDR3 loop is CASSLLGTGYTEAFF. DNA for the CDR3: TGTGCCAGCAGCTTATTGGGGACAGGGTACACTGAAGCTTTCTTT.

The chain combines TRBV5-1 with TRBJ2-7; no definite D call. The germline V gene has CDR1 SGHRS and CDR2 YFSETQ. This CDR3 has 14 amino acids. V was clipped by 1 base and J by 2 bases, with 10 bases between them. For the CDR3, the DNA is TGCGCCAGCAGCTTGAGCACAAATCCCTACGAGCAGTACTTC. Translation gives CASSLSTNPYEQYF.

This clonotype was picked up a small number of times. The V and J genes are TRBV4-2 and TRBJ1-3, with 9 bases aligning to TRBD1. The CDR3 has 16 amino acids. Losses at the gene ends were 3 bases for V and 2 bases for J; bases not matched to a gene: 5. CDR1 and CDR2 (germline): LGHNA, YNFKEQ. CDR3 protein: CASSQIQGATGNTIYF. Written as DNA, the CDR3 is TGTGCCAGCAGCCAGATACAGGGGGCAACTGGAAACACCATATATTTT.

This clonotype showed up just a few times. The chain has TRBV7-9 and TRBJ2-1; 13 bases line up with TRBD2. Unmatched junction bases numbered 6, after V lost 5 bases and J lost 11 bases. CDR1 SEHNR and CDR2 FQNEAQ come from the germline V gene (reference sequence). The CDR3 contains 14 residues. The CDR3 sequence: CASSPGTSGDKQFF. CDR3 nucleotide sequence: TGTGCCAGCAGCCCGGGGACTAGCGGGGACAAGCAGTTCTTC. Using reference TRBV7-9 and TRBJ2-1 for the parts outside the CDR3, the full variable domain is DTGVSQNPRHKITKRGQNVTFRCDPISEHNRLYWYRQTLGQGPEFLTYFQNEAQLEKSRLLSDRFSAERPKGSFSTLEIQRTEQGDSAMYLCASSPGTSGDKQFFGPGTRLTVL.

The chain combines TRBV18 with TRBJ1-1; no firm D call. In germline, CDR1 is KGHSH, CDR2 LQKENI. V lost 0 bases, J lost 0 bases, and 8 bases lay in between. This CDR3 has 15 amino acids. The CDR3 DNA reads as TGTGCCAGCTCACCACCAACGAGAATGAACACTGAAGCTTTCTTT. Protein sequence: CASSPPTRMNTEAFF.

This clonotype was counted only a few times. This chain connects TRBV12-3 or TRBV12-4 to TRBJ2-5; D might be TRBD1 or TRBD2, each matching 5 bases. V gave up 7 bases and J gave up 3 bases, with 9 bases separating them. This CDR3 has 12 amino acids. CDR3 loop: CASIGAEETQYF. DNA of the CDR3: TGTGCCAGCATCGGGGCGGAAGAGACCCAGTACTTC.

This clonotype was detected only a few times. The chain joins TRBV4-1 to TRBJ2-7; weak D call: TRBD2 (6 bases). Germline V lookup: CDR1 MGHRA, CDR2 YSYEKL. Trimming pared 0 bases from V and 4 bases from J, leaving 13 bases between. The CDR3 length is 15 residues. As DNA, the CDR3 is TGCGCCAGCAGCCAAGATGACGGGAGACGTTACGAGCAGTACTTC. Protein sequence: CASSQDDGRRYEQYF.

V gene TRBV10-3 combines with J gene TRBJ2-3; 11 bases line up with TRBD2. Per the germline V gene, CDR1 is ENHRY and CDR2 is SYGVKD. V lost 5 bases, J lost 2 bases, and 6 bases stayed unmatched. The CDR3 runs 16 residues. DNA for the CDR3: TGTGCCATCAGTCCGGCGACTAGCGGGGACACAGATACGCAGTATTTT. Amino acid sequence: CAISPATSGDTDTQYF.

This clonotype was counted many times. This sequence joins TRBV12-3 or TRBV12-4 and TRBJ1-1, with D perhaps matching TRBD1 (6 bases). V gave up 1 base and J gave up 10 bases, with 7 bases separating them. CDR3 size: 11 residues. The CDR3 coding sequence is TGTGCCAGCAGTTTAGGGGGGGCAGCTTTCTTT. It yields the protein CASSLGGAAFF.

V usage is TRBV6-1 and J usage is TRBJ1-4; D gene ambiguous. Germline V lookup: CDR1 MNHNS, CDR2 SASEGT. There are 15 residues in the CDR3. V was cut by 7 bases and J by 2 bases, with 14 bases left in between. CDR3 nucleotides: TGTGCCAGCACAGGACGAGGGAGCACTAATGAAAAACTGTTTTTT. Its protein is CASTGRGSTNEKLFF.